This T cell receptor (beta chain) was found in a study of blood T cell repertoires in COVID-19. Study overall: COVID-19 samples from acute and convalescent phases originated in the United States, Italy and Spain. PBMCs, B-cell-depleted T cells, or T cells provided the cDNA or gDNA that made up the material.

This CDR3 has 11 residues. Germline CDR1 is SQVTM and CDR2 is ANQGSEA. Trimming shortened V by 5 bases and J by 2 bases, and 7 bases separated the two germline ends. Authors' processing steps: It was from reference gene primer amplification that nucleated cell counts were estimated. This table comes from immunoSEQ multiplex PCR, and its TCRdb copy is limited to in-frame clones, with some not included. The DNA was the basis for D and trimming; V, J and clone size are from that table. Found here are some 290,000 clones, about nine tenths of them singletons; the top ten hold less than 15%. Seattle's cohort entered during active infection and was followed longitudinally. This clone has just one count.

The sample taken for sequencing was peripheral blood. The receptor was derived from a woman under 40 with COVID-19, enrolled during active disease. The rearrangement links TRBV29-1 to TRBJ2-7, with D perhaps matching TRBD2 (5 bases). CDR3 in amino acids: CSVLAAYEQYF. CDR3 nucleotides: TGCAGCGTTCTAGCAGCCTACGAGCAGTACTTC.